These 23 T cell receptor beta chains were all obtained from the same sample, sequenced in a study of CD8 T cells in ankylosing spondylitis. TCRdb re-analysed the 5' RACE reads in MiXCR, keeping a single row per CDR3 protein. This sample carries roughly 46,000 distinct CDR3 sequences, 3% to 4% of them seen once, and the ten largest clones take about 4%. Material: blood, either unsorted or a sorted T cell fraction (not recorded which). These receptors came from a female donor with ankylosing spondylitis or in good health (not recorded which).

This clonotype was found many times. The chain has TRBV9 and TRBJ2-5; D possibly corresponds to TRBD2 (5 bases). Germline V CDR1 and CDR2: SGDLS, YYNGEE. Trimming left V 1 base short and J 2 bases short, with 6 bases between. The CDR3 loop spans 13 amino acids. The CDR3 nucleotides are TGTGCCAGCAGCGTAAGAGGGCAAGAGACCCAGTACTTC. Encoded protein: CASSVRGQETQYF.

This clonotype was counted at least ten times. The chain couples TRBV9 to TRBJ2-3; D may be TRBD1 or TRBD2 (5 bases each). Germline V gene sequence: CDR1 SGDLS, CDR2 YYNGEE. V was cut by 2 bases and J by 2 bases, with 9 bases left in between. This CDR3 is 14 amino acids long. The CDR3 sequence is CASSVRDLTDTQYF. CDR3 coding DNA: TGTGCCAGCAGCGTCCGGGACCTCACAGATACGCAGTATTTT.

In its sample, this clonotype was seen many times. The V and J genes are TRBV9 and TRBJ2-1; D is perhaps TRBD2 (7 bases). In germline, CDR1 is SGDLS, CDR2 YYNGEE. Trimming pared 4 bases from V and 3 bases from J, leaving 14 bases between. This CDR3 has 15 residues. The CDR3 DNA reads as TGTGCCAGCAGCCTTTGGAGGGGGGGCTACAATGAGCAGTTCTTC. The encoded protein is CASSLWRGGYNEQFF.

This clonotype was detected ten times or more. This chain connects TRBV9 to TRBJ1-2; D unclear. Looked up from germline, CDR1 is SGDLS and CDR2 is YYNGEE. V dropped 0 bases and J dropped 4 bases, with 10 bases sitting between them. There are 14 residues in the CDR3. CDR3 sequence: CASSVAGTSYGYTF. In DNA form, the CDR3 reads TGTGCCAGCAGCGTAGCCGGCACTTCCTATGGCTACACCTTC.

This clonotype was detected many times. This chain links TRBV9 with TRBJ1-2, with a possible D match to TRBD1 (6 bases). The V end lost 0 bases, the J end lost 7 bases, and 10 bases lay between the germline ends. This CDR3 contains 13 residues. Germline V lookup: CDR1 SGDLS, CDR2 YYNGEE. CDR3 sequence reads: CASSVGEGGGYTF. CDR3 DNA: TGTGCCAGCAGCGTAGGAGAGGGGGGTGGCTACACCTTC.

This clonotype was detected ten times or more. This chain links TRBV9 with TRBJ2-4; D is uncertain. The CDR3 length is 13 residues. The germline V gene encodes CDR1 SGDLS and CDR2 YYNGEE. Trimming removed 0 bases from V and 5 bases from J, with 6 bases in between. CDR3 sequence reads: CASSVDSQNIQYF. The CDR3 nucleotides read TGTGCCAGCAGCGTAGATTCCCAAAACATTCAGTACTTC.

The table lists this clonotype with many counts. The gene calls are TRBV9 and TRBJ1-1; D possibly corresponds to TRBD1 (5 bases). CDR3 length equals 15 residues. Germline CDR1 SGDLS, CDR2 YYNGEE. The V gene lost 4 bases and the J gene lost 3 bases, with 16 bases spanning the gap. The CDR3: CASSQRGQDDTEAFF. The CDR3 DNA is TGTGCCAGCAGCCAAAGGGGCCAGGACGACACTGAAGCTTTCTTT.

This clonotype was detected many times. The gene calls are TRBV9 and TRBJ1-1; a weak D match, TRBD1 (5 bases). The germline V gene has CDR1 SGDLS and CDR2 YYNGEE. The CDR3 is 14 residues long. Trimming took off 3 bases at V and 4 bases at J, with 13 bases between the two ends. For the CDR3, the DNA is TGTGCCAGCAGCGAGACGGTGAGGGGCACTGAAGCTTTCTTT. It yields the protein CASSETVRGTEAFF.

This clonotype qualifies as medium-sized (0.01 to 0.1%). The chain combines TRBV9 with TRBJ1-1, with D perhaps TRBD1 (6 bases). This CDR3 region has 14 residues. The germline V gene encodes CDR1 SGDLS and CDR2 YYNGEE. V lost 4 bases and J 6 bases, leaving 16 bases between the germline ends. The CDR3 reads CASSPPTGFPEAFF. In nucleotides, the CDR3 is TGTGCCAGCAGCCCCCCGACAGGATTCCCTGAAGCTTTCTTT.

This clonotype occurred many times. This chain connects TRBV9 to TRBJ1-2, with D uncertain. Trimming took off 2 bases at V and 6 bases at J, with 11 bases between the two ends. The CDR3 spans 13 residues. The germline gives CDR1 SGDLS, CDR2 YYNGEE. CDR3 sequence reads: CASSVEGLDGYTF. CDR3 sequence (DNA): TGTGCCAGCAGCGTGGAGGGCCTCGATGGCTACACCTTC.

This clonotype was picked up many times. The rearrangement joins TRBV9 to TRBJ2-5; 10 nucleotides match TRBD2. V was pared by 4 bases and J by 5 bases, with 11 bases of the junction left unmatched. Germline V lookup: CDR1 SGDLS, CDR2 YYNGEE. The CDR3 covers 16 residues. The CDR3 here is CASSHSGGASLETQYF. CDR3 nucleotides: TGTGCCAGCAGCCACAGCGGGGGGGCGAGTTTGGAGACCCAGTACTTC. The variable domain in full, completed from reference TRBV9 and TRBJ2-5, reads DSGVTQTPKHLITATGQRVTLRCSPRSGDLSVYWYQQSLDQGLQFLIQYYNGEERAKGNILERFSAQQFPDLHSELNLSSLELGDSALYFCASSHSGGASLETQYFGPGTRLLVL.

This clonotype came up many times. The genes are TRBV9 and TRBJ2-7, with 9 bases fitting TRBD1. Germline V lookup: CDR1 SGDLS, CDR2 YYNGEE. The CDR3 is made up of 15 amino acids. J was trimmed by 6 bases and V by 0 bases; bases with no gene match: 7. CDR3 coding DNA: TGTGCCAGCAGCGTAGCGGGACAGGGAGTGTCCGAGCAGTACTTC. Translated: CASSVAGQGVSEQYF.

The chain employs TRBV9 and TRBJ2-2, with no clear D. The germline gives CDR1 SGDLS, CDR2 YYNGEE. The CDR3 has 12 amino acids. Trimming pared 4 bases from V and 5 bases from J, leaving 6 bases between. CDR3 bases: TGTGCCAGCAGCTTCTTAACCGGGGAGCTGTTTTTT. This encodes CASSFLTGELFF.

This clonotype was found many times. In DNA form, the CDR3 reads TGTGCCAGCAGCGATGAGTCGCGCACAGATACGCAGTATTTT. Translated: CASSDESRTDTQYF. This chain uses TRBV9 with TRBJ2-3; unclear D gene. Trimming stripped 3 bases from V and 1 base from J, with 9 bases between. This CDR3 spans 14 amino acids. CDR1 and CDR2 (germline): SGDLS, YYNGEE.

In its sample, this clonotype was seen many times. V usage is TRBV9 and J usage is TRBJ1-5; D gene ambiguous. Trimming cost V 0 bases and J 7 bases, with 8 bases left between them. The CDR3 runs to 13 residues. CDR1 SGDLS and CDR2 YYNGEE come from the germline V gene. The CDR3 sequence is CASSVGLVQPQHF. The CDR3 region has the DNA TGTGCCAGCAGCGTAGGACTGGTCCAGCCCCAGCATTTT. Drawing the rest from reference TRBV9 and TRBJ1-5, the complete variable domain is DSGVTQTPKHLITATGQRVTLRCSPRSGDLSVYWYQQSLDQGLQFLIQYYNGEERAKGNILERFSAQQFPDLHSELNLSSLELGDSALYFCASSVGLVQPQHFGDGTRLSIL.

This clonotype was picked up many times. The rearrangement joins TRBV9 to TRBJ1-2; 8 nucleotides line up with TRBD1. Per the germline V gene, CDR1 is SGDLS and CDR2 is YYNGEE. The CDR3 is made up of 16 amino acids. Germline trimming cut 4 bases from V and 0 bases from J; bases unmatched to any gene: 8. The CDR3 DNA is TGTGCCAGCAGCAGCCAACAGGGGGGCCCTAACTATGGCTACACCTTC. It codes for CASSSQQGGPNYGYTF.

This clonotype was seen ten or more times. The chain uses TRBV9 and TRBJ1-2, with a tentative D call TRBD1 (5 bases). The CDR3 consists of 15 residues. V shed 4 bases and J shed 4 bases, with 17 bases lying between them. Germline CDR1 reads SGDLS; CDR2 reads YYNGEE. CDR3 coding DNA: TGTGCCAGCAGCCACCTGGACACCGGATCCTATGGCTACACCTTC. It translates to CASSHLDTGSYGYTF.

The table lists this clonotype with many counts. The rearrangement joins TRBV9 to TRBJ2-7; D not certain. Germline loops: CDR1 SGDLS, CDR2 YYNGEE. The V gene lost 0 bases and the J gene lost 0 bases, with 13 bases spanning the gap. This CDR3 is 16 amino acids long. CDR3 nucleotide sequence: TGTGCCAGCAGCGTAGATATCGGACGGAGCTCCTACGAGCAGTACTTC. Protein: CASSVDIGRSSYEQYF.

There are many counts of this clonotype. The junction does not match germline at one end; this may be a read error. V gene TRBV9 combines with J gene TRBJ1-2; the D is unclear. CDR3 size: 14 residues. Germline values: CDR1 SGDLS, CDR2 YYNGEE. Here the CDR3 DNA reads TGTGCCAGCAGTGTAGGGCAGGCGACCTATGGCTACACCTTC. Translated, it gives CASSVGQATYGYTF.

The V and J genes are TRBV9 and TRBJ2-7, with no clear D. The germline V and J ends were trimmed by 3 bases and 3 bases, with 16 bases remaining between them. Germline V gives CDR1 SGDLS, CDR2 YYNGEE. There are 15 residues in the CDR3. As DNA, the CDR3 is TGTGCCAGCAGCGATCCTTCCTGGAGCAGCTACGAGCAGTACTTC. It specifies CASSDPSWSSYEQYF.

This clonotype has at least ten counts. The chain links TRBV9 to TRBJ2-3; D remains ambiguous. The CDR3 spans 15 residues. Germline V CDR1 and CDR2: SGDLS, YYNGEE. Trimming stripped 0 bases from V and 6 bases from J, with 14 bases between. The CDR3 is CASSVGPRTEDTQYF. The CDR3, as DNA: TGTGCCAGCAGCGTAGGCCCCCGGACCGAGGATACGCAGTATTTT.

This clonotype was detected ten times or more. The rearrangement uses TRBV9 and TRBJ1-4, with D uncertain. Per germline, CDR1 SGDLS and CDR2 YYNGEE. The CDR3 is 14 amino acids. Trimming removed 0 bases at V and 5 bases at J, with 8 bases between. The CDR3 DNA reads TGTGCCAGCAGCGTAGCAGCCAGAAATGAAAAACTGTTTTTT. This encodes CASSVAARNEKLFF.

This clonotype has ten or more counts. The chain is built from TRBV9 and TRBJ1-5; 8 positions match TRBD1. The CDR3 length is 14 residues. The germline V gene encodes CDR1 SGDLS and CDR2 YYNGEE. The ends lost 4 bases at V and 5 bases at J; junction bases unmatched: 5. DNA of the CDR3: TGTGCCAGCAGCTCCTTGGACAGGGATCAGCCCCAGCATTTT. It codes for CASSSLDRDQPQHF.